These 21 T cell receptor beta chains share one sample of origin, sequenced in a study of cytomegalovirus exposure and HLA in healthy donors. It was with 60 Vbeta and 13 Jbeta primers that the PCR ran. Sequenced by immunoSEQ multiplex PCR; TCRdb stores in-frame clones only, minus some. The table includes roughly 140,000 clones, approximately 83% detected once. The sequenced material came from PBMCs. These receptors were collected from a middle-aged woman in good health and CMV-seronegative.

The CDR3 nucleotides read TGTGCCAGCAGTTGGCTAACGGGTGGCAATCAGCCCCAGCATTTT. It yields the protein CASSWLTGGNQPQHF. The V call is TRBV2, the J call TRBJ1-5; D call uncertain. The CDR3 is made up of 15 amino acids. CDR1 is SNHLY, CDR2 FYNNEI, per germline. Trimming took 5 bases from V and 2 from J, leaving 13 bases between them. The variable domain in full, completed from reference TRBV2 and TRBJ1-5, reads EPEVTQTPSHQVTQMGQEVILRCVPISNHLYFYWYRQILGQKVEFLVSFYNNEISEKSEIFDDQFSVERPDGSNFTLKIRSTKLEDSAMYFCASSWLTGGNQPQHFGDGTRLSIL.

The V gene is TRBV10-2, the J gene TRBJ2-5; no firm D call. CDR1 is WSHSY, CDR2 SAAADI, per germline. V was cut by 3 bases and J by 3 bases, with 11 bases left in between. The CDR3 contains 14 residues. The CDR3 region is CASSEVSAKETQYF. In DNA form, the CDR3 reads TGCGCCAGCAGTGAAGTCAGCGCTAAAGAGACCCAGTACTTC.

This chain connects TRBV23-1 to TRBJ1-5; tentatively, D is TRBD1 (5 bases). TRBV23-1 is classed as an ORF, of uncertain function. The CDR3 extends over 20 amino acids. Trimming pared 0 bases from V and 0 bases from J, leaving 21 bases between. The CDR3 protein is CASSQSRVTYPSYSNQPQHF. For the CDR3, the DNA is TGCGCCAGCAGTCAATCCAGGGTTACTTACCCCTCTTATAGCAATCAGCCCCAGCATTTT.

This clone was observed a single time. In DNA, the CDR3 is TGTGCCAGCAGTCTCCCGGGGGGGGGCCACACTGAAGCTTTCTTT. The encoded protein is CASSLPGGGHTEAFF. The chain has TRBV28 and TRBJ1-1, with D possibly being TRBD1 (6 bases). This CDR3 region has 15 residues. Germline loops: CDR1 MDHEN, CDR2 SYDVKM. The V gene lost 5 bases and the J gene lost 3 bases, with 16 bases spanning the gap.

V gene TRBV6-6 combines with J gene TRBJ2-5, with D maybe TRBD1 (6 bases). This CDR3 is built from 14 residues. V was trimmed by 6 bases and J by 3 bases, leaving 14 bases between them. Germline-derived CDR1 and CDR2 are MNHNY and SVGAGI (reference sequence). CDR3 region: CASSLRDTKETQYF. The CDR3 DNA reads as TGTGCCAGCAGCCTCCGGGACACAAAAGAGACCCAGTACTTC.

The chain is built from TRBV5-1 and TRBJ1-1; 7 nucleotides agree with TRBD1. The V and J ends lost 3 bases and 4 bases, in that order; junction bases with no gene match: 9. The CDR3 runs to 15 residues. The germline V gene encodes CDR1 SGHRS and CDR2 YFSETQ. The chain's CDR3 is CASSSRPTGTTEAFF. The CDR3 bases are TGCGCCAGCAGCTCCCGCCCGACAGGGACCACTGAAGCTTTCTTT.

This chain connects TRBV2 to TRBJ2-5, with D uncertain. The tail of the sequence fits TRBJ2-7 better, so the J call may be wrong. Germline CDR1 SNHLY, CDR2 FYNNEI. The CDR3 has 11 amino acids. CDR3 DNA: TGTGCCAGCAGTCAAAACTACGAGCAGTACTTC. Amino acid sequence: CASSQNYEQYF.

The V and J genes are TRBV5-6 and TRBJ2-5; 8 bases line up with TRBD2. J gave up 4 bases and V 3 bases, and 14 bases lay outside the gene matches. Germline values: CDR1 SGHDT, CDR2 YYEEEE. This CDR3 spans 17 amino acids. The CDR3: CASSWRFLERGRETQYF. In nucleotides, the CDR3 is TGTGCCAGCAGCTGGAGGTTTCTAGAGCGGGGGAGAGAGACCCAGTACTTC.

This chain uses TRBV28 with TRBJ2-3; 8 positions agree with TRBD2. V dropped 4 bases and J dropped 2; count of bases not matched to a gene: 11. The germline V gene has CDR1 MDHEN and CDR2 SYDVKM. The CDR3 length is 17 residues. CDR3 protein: CASSSPLGGASTDTQYF. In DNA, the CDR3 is TGTGCCAGCAGTTCTCCCCTCGGGGGGGCCTCCACAGATACGCAGTATTTT.

The CDR3 DNA follows: TGTGCCACCAGCGTAGGACTAGCCAAAAACATTCAGTACTTC. It translates to CATSVGLAKNIQYF. The V gene is TRBV15, the J gene TRBJ2-4; the D gene is possibly TRBD2 (5 bases). The CDR3 is 14 residues long. Trimming removed 5 bases at V and 0 bases at J, with 8 bases between. Per the germline V gene, CDR1 is LNHNV and CDR2 is YYDKDF (reference sequence).

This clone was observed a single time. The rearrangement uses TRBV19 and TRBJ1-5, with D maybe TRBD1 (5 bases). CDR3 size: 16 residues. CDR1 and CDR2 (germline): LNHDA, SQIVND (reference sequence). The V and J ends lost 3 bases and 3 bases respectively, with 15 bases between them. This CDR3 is CASSIPRAGYNQPQHF. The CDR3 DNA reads TGTGCCAGTAGTATTCCCCGGGCAGGGTACAATCAGCCCCAGCATTTT.

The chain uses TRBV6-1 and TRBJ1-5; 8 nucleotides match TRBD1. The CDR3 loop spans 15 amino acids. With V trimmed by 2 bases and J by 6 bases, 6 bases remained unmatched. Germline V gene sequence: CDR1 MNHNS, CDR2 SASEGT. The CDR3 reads CASSETGGGRQPQHF. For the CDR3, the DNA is TGTGCCAGCAGTGAAACAGGGGGGGGTCGTCAGCCCCAGCATTTT.

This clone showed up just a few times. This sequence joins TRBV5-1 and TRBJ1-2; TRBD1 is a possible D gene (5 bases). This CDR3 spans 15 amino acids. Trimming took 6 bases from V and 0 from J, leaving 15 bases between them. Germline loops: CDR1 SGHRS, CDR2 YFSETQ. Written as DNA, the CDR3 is TGCGCCAGCAACCGCGGGGGAGGATCTAACTATGGCTACACCTTC. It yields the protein CASNRGGGSNYGYTF. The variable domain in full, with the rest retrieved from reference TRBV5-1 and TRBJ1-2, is KAGVTQTPRYLIKTRGQQVTLSCSPISGHRSVSWYQQTPGQGLQFLFEYFSETQRNKGNFPGRFSGRQFSNSRSEMNVSTLELGDSALYLCASNRGGGSNYGYTFGSGTRLTVV.

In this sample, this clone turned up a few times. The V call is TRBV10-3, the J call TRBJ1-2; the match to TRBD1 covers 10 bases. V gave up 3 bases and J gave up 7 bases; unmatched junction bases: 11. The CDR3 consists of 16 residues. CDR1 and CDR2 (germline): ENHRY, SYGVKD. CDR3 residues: CAISDDAGQGEGGYTF. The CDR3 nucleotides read TGTGCCATCAGTGACGACGCCGGACAGGGGGAGGGTGGCTACACCTTC.

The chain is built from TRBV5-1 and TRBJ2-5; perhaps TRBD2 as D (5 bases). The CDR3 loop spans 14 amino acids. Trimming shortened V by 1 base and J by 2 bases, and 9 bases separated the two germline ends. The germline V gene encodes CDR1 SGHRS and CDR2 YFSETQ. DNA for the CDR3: TGCGCCAGCAGCTTGCACGGGGTTCAAGAGACCCAGTACTTC. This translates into CASSLHGVQETQYF.

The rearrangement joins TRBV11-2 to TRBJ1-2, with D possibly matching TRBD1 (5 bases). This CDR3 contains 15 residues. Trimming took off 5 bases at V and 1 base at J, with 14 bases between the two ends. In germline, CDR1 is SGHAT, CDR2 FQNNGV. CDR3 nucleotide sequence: TGTGCCAGCAGCCAAGGGCGGGGCTTTAACTATGGCTACACCTTC. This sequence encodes CASSQGRGFNYGYTF.

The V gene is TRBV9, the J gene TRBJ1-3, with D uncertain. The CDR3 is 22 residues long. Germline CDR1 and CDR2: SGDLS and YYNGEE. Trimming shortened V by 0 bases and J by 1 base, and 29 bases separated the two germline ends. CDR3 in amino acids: CASSVGAPSLGVLSRSGNTIYF. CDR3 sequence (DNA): TGTGCCAGCAGCGTAGGTGCCCCCTCGCTCGGGGTACTGAGTCGATCTGGAAACACCATATATTTT.

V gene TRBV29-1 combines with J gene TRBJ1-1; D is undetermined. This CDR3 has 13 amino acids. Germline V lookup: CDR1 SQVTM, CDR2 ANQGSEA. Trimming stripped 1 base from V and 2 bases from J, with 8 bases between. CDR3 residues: CSVEVQDNTEAFF. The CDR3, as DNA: TGCAGCGTTGAAGTCCAGGATAACACTGAAGCTTTCTTT.

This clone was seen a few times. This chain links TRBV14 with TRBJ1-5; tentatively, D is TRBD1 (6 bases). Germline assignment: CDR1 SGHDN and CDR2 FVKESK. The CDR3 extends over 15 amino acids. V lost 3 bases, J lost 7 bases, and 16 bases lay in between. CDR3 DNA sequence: TGTGCCAGCAGCCATTCCAGGGGAAGGGTACAGCCCCAGCATTTT. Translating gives CASSHSRGRVQPQHF.

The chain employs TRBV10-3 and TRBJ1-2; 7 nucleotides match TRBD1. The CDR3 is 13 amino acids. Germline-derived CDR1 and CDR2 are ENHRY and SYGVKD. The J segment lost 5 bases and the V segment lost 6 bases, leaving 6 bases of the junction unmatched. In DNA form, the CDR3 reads TGTGCCATCAGCGCGGGACAGAATTATGGCTACACCTTC. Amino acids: CAISAGQNYGYTF.

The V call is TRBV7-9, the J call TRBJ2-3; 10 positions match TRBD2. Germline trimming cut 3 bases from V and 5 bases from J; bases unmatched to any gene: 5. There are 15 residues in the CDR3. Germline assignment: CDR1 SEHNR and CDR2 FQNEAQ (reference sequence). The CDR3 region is CASSFSGGPGDTQYF. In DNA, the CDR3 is TGTGCCAGCAGCTTTAGCGGGGGGCCGGGAGATACGCAGTATTTT.